The 3 T cell receptor beta chains given below trace back to one sample, sequenced in a study of T-cell memory formation after mild COVID-19. Via MiXCR, TCRdb re-called the 5' RACE reads, giving one row per CDR3 protein. This sample carries 200,000 to 250,000 distinct CDR3 sequences, 16% of them seen once, and the ten largest clones take about 3.5%. The source material was PBMCs or a T cell subset sorted from them (not recorded which). These receptor sequences come from a man aged 18 to 29 who had mild COVID-19 (a few samples of this study predate the infection). Cell type and time point are not known.

The chain employs TRBV5-1 and TRBJ2-7, with a tentative D call TRBD1 (5 bases). Germline-derived CDR1 and CDR2 are SGHRS and YFSETQ. Trimming took 2 bases from V and 2 from J, leaving 11 bases between them. The CDR3 is made up of 14 amino acids. Here the CDR3 reads CASSFGSQAYEQYF. CDR3 DNA sequence: TGCGCCAGCAGCTTCGGCTCACAGGCCTACGAGCAGTACTTC.

V and J are TRBV5-1 and TRBJ1-1; D ambiguous. The CDR3 spans 13 residues. CDR1 is SGHRS, CDR2 YFSETQ, per germline. Trimming stripped 4 bases from V and 1 base from J, with 8 bases between. CDR3 nucleotide sequence: TGCGCCAGCAGCATCGGGCCGAACACTGAAGCTTTCTTT. This sequence encodes CASSIGPNTEAFF.

The chain recombines TRBV20-1 with TRBJ1-2, with 7 nucleotides matching TRBD1. Losses at the gene ends were 6 bases for V and 2 bases for J; bases not matched to a gene: 9. The CDR3 contains 14 residues. Germline-derived CDR1 and CDR2 are DFQATT and SNEGSKA (reference sequence). The CDR3 sequence is CSASTGTVNYGYTF. As DNA, the CDR3 is TGCAGTGCGTCGACTGGGACAGTGAACTATGGCTACACCTTC.